The text below deals with one T cell receptor (beta chain). Its antigen is still unknown. Combining a sample-barcoded 5' primer with a J-beta primer mix, a second PCR ran for roughly 6 to 12 cycles. MiXCR, run by TCRdb on the 5' RACE reads, gives a single entry per CDR3 protein. This table holds roughly 1,000,000 distinct CDR3 sequences, approximately 26% found once. The data were taken from a study of blood T cells in healthy people across ages. Turning to the study itself: About one barcoded beta molecule per two T cells was captured by template switching. Study-wide results and limits: A roughly linear age-dependent decrease characterized TCR beta diversity per million T cells. When set beside aged donors, long-lived donors presented more naive CD4+ cells and higher diversity.

This CDR3 has 16 residues. Trimming took off 3 bases at V and 6 bases at J, with 19 bases between the two ends. The germline V gene encodes CDR1 SGHRS and CDR2 YFSETQ. The data also belong to a second study, concerning T cells of mothers and their children. From that second work: Biologically related mothers and children overlapped slightly more than unrelated pairs, a non-significant difference.

The sequenced material came from blood. The sequence was obtained from a girl aged 2-9 years in good health. The chain couples TRBV5-1 to TRBJ2-1; a possible D gene is TRBD2 (6 bases). This chain's CDR3 is CASSCLSGGGVNEQFF. The CDR3 bases are TGCGCCAGCAGCTGTTTAAGCGGAGGCGGGGTCAATGAGCAGTTCTTC.